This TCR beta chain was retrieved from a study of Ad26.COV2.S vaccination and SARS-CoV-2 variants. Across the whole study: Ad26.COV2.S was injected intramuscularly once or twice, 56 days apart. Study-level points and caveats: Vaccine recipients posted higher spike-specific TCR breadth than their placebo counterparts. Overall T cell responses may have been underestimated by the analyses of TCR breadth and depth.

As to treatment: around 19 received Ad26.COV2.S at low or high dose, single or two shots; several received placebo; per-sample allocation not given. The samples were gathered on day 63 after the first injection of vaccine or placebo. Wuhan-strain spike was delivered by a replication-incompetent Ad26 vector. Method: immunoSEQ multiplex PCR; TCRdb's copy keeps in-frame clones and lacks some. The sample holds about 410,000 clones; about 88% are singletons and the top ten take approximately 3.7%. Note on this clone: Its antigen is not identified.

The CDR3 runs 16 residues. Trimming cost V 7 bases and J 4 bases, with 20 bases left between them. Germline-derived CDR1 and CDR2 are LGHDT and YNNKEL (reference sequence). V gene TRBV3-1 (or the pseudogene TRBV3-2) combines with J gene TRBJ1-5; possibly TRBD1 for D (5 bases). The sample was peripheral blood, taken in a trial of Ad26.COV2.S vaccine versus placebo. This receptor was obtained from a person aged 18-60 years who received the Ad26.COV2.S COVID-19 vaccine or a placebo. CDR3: CASIRGVRIRNQPQHF. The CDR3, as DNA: TGTGCCAGCATACGAGGGGTGCGTATAAGGAATCAGCCCCAGCATTTT.